One sample yielded the 24 T cell receptor beta chains listed below, sequenced in a study of naive and memory T cell subsets (TCRdb year 2017). The paper as a whole reports these results and caveats: A few larger clonotypes were present in naive repertoires, particularly the CD8 repertoires, and these clonotypes were possibly memory cells re-expressing CD45RA.

Libraries were constructed by UMI-ligation and nested PCR. Sequencing was carried out with an Illumina MiSeq. The beta constant-region primer consisted of an equimolar mixture of two oligonucleotides that together covered TRBC1 and TRBC2. The ligated cDNA went through four rounds of PCR with nested alpha and beta constant-region primers together with the SP2 primer. TCRdb reanalyzed the raw reads on its own, using fastp at Q25 for trimming and MiXCR for clone calling, and kept in-frame beta chains. Each record represents a unique CDR3 protein, reported with the most common genes and DNA among its rows. The table for this sample lists around 100,000 distinct CDR3 sequences; roughly 15% of them were counted only once. Of the sample, 2.5% to 3% falls within the top ten clones. Antigens for these TCRs are unknown. Sequencing used naive CD8+ T cells from blood. The sample's cell subset or site label, decoded: naive T cells, CD45RA high CD27+. The receptor set was obtained from a human donor in good health.

This clonotype has just a few counts. The chain joins TRBV30 to TRBJ2-1; 10 bases line up with TRBD2. Losses at the gene ends were 2 bases for V and 8 bases for J; bases not matched to a gene: 9. This CDR3 region has 15 residues. Per germline, CDR1 GTSNPN and CDR2 SVGIG (reference sequence). CDR3 sequence (DNA): TGTGCCTGGAGTCCCGGACTAGCGGCGTGGTATGAGCAGTTCTTC. Translation: CAWSPGLAAWYEQFF.

This clonotype was detected many times. V gene TRBV7-9 combines with J gene TRBJ2-5, with 7 bases matching TRBD1. V lost 5 bases and J lost 3; bases outside the gene matches: 9. There are 15 residues in the CDR3. In germline, CDR1 is SEHNR, CDR2 FQNEAQ (reference sequence). CDR3 amino acids: CASSARTGTEETQYF. The CDR3, as DNA: TGTGCCAGCAGCGCCAGAACCGGGACAGAAGAGACCCAGTACTTC.

This clonotype was observed many times. V and J are TRBV29-1 and TRBJ1-5, with D possibly TRBD1 on 6 matching bases. Per the germline V gene, CDR1 is SQVTM and CDR2 is ANQGSEA. V shed 7 bases and J shed 1 base, with 14 bases lying between them. This CDR3 comprises 14 residues. In DNA form, the CDR3 reads TGCAGCGCTCTGACAGGTGACAGCAATCAGCCCCAGCATTTT. This sequence encodes CSALTGDSNQPQHF.

The table lists this clonotype with a few counts. This chain joins TRBV7-9 and TRBJ2-1; 7 nucleotides match TRBD2. Losses at the gene ends were 3 bases for V and 4 bases for J; bases not matched to a gene: 6. This CDR3 has 15 residues. Germline V lookup: CDR1 SEHNR, CDR2 FQNEAQ (reference sequence). This CDR3 is CASSLGLAEYNEQFF. CDR3 nucleotides: TGTGCCAGCAGCTTGGGGCTAGCGGAATACAATGAGCAGTTCTTC.

This clonotype was counted between two and nine times. This chain connects TRBV4-2 to TRBJ1-3; D unclear. Trimming took 0 bases from V and 0 from J, leaving 9 bases between them. The germline V gene has CDR1 LGHNA and CDR2 YNFKEQ. This CDR3 comprises 16 residues. CDR3 bases: TGTGCCAGCAGCCAAGAGCGGCCAAGCTCTGGAAACACCATATATTTT. This sequence encodes CASSQERPSSGNTIYF.

A few counts support this clonotype. V and J are TRBV29-1 and TRBJ1-2; no reliable D call. V was clipped by 0 bases and J by 1 base, with 9 bases between them. The CDR3 runs 14 residues. The germline CDR1 and CDR2 sequences are SQVTM and ANQGSEA. CDR3 protein: CSVEDLSYNYGYTF. The CDR3 DNA is TGCAGCGTTGAAGATCTCAGCTATAACTATGGCTACACCTTC.

There are a few counts of this clonotype. V usage is TRBV19 and J usage is TRBJ1-1; D gene unclear. Germline V gene sequence: CDR1 LNHDA, CDR2 SQIVND (reference sequence). V lost 3 bases, J lost 5 bases, and 13 bases lay in between. This CDR3 region has 14 residues. CDR3 sequence (DNA): TGTGCCAGTAGTATCTTTGAGGCAGGAACTGAAGCTTTCTTT. Amino acid sequence: CASSIFEAGTEAFF.

The chain joins TRBV27 to TRBJ1-2; no firm D call. This CDR3 comprises 12 residues. V lost 6 bases, J lost 4 bases, and 9 bases lay in between. Germline lookup yields CDR1 MNHEY and CDR2 SMNVEV (reference sequence). CDR3 sequence (DNA): TGTGCCAGCAGGAGCTACTCCTATGGCTACACCTTC. Protein: CASRSYSYGYTF.

This clonotype came up a few times. CDR3 protein: CASSSGQSFYGYTF. The CDR3 DNA sequence: TGTGCCAGCAGTTCCGGACAGTCCTTCTATGGCTACACCTTC. The V gene is TRBV12-3 or TRBV12-4, the J gene TRBJ1-2; D might be TRBD1 (6 bases). The CDR3 has 14 amino acids. Trimming took off 4 bases at V and 4 bases at J, with 13 bases between the two ends.

In nucleotides, the CDR3 is TGTGCCAGCAGTGAACGACAGGGTGCCAATCAGCCCCAGCATTTT. Translated, it gives CASSERQGANQPQHF. This rearrangement joins TRBV28 to TRBJ1-5, with 7 bases lining up with TRBD1. The CDR3 spans 15 residues. The V gene's germline CDR1 is MDHEN and CDR2 SYDVKM. V dropped 5 bases and J dropped 3; count of bases not matched to a gene: 7.

This clonotype was recorded at least ten times. The CDR3 region has the DNA TGCGCCAGCAGCCAAGAAACCCTAGCGAACAATGAGCAGTTCTTC. Translation gives CASSQETLANNEQFF. This rearrangement joins TRBV4-3 to TRBJ2-1, with a possible D match to TRBD2 (6 bases). Trimming left V 0 bases short and J 5 bases short, with 11 bases between. The CDR3 is 15 amino acids. Looked up from germline, CDR1 is LGHNA and CDR2 is YSLEER.

The CDR3 nucleotides are TGTGCCAGCAGCCAGAACGAGGAGACTGAAGCTTTCTTT. This translates into CASSQNEETEAFF. The chain is built from TRBV13 and TRBJ1-1; D not resolved. This CDR3 is 13 amino acids long. Germline V lookup: CDR1 PRHDT, CDR2 FYEKMQ (reference sequence). The germline V and J ends were trimmed by 5 bases and 5 bases, with 12 bases remaining between them.

This clonotype was picked up a small number of times. The V call is TRBV12-3 or TRBV12-4, the J call TRBJ2-6; 7 bases are a match to TRBD1. The CDR3 is 15 residues long. The J segment lost 6 bases and the V segment lost 5 bases, leaving 7 bases of the junction unmatched. CDR3 sequence: CASSPTGEQANVLTF. The CDR3 coding sequence is TGTGCCAGCAGTCCCACAGGGGAACAGGCCAACGTCCTGACTTTC.

Ten or more counts support this clonotype. This sequence joins TRBV12-3 or TRBV12-4 and TRBJ2-5, with D perhaps TRBD2 (5 bases). The ends were cut back, 2 bases at V and 5 bases at J, with 9 bases in the middle. There are 13 residues in the CDR3. The CDR3 DNA is TGTGCCAGCAGTTTATTCCCGGGGGAGACCCAGTACTTC. Protein sequence: CASSLFPGETQYF.

This clonotype was recorded many times. This chain connects TRBV29-1 to TRBJ2-1; possible D gene TRBD2, 5 bases. CDR3 length: 12 amino acids. In germline, CDR1 is SQVTM, CDR2 ANQGSEA. Trimming left V 6 bases short and J 5 bases short, with 11 bases between. CDR3 coding DNA: TGCAGCGTACACTCTAGCAACAATGAGCAGTTCTTC. Translating gives CSVHSSNNEQFF.

This clonotype has only a few counts. The DNA for the CDR3 is TGTGCCAGCAGCGCCAGCCCAGTACCGTCCCCTAGCACAGATACGCAGTATTTT. Translated, it gives CASSASPVPSPSTDTQYF. The V gene is TRBV6-1, the J gene TRBJ2-3; D is unclear. Per germline, CDR1 MNHNS and CDR2 SASEGT. The CDR3 totals 18 residues. V gave up 6 bases and J gave up 0 bases, with 22 bases separating them.

This clonotype was picked up many times. The V gene is TRBV9, the J gene TRBJ2-1; 7 nucleotides line up with TRBD2. Looked up from germline, CDR1 is SGDLS and CDR2 is YYNGEE. The CDR3 length is 14 residues. The J segment lost 8 bases and the V segment lost 1 base, leaving 6 bases of the junction unmatched. The CDR3, as DNA: TGTGCCAGCAGCGTATCAGGGAGGGTCGATGAGCAGTTCTTC. This sequence encodes CASSVSGRVDEQFF.

This clonotype was observed a handful of times. This chain links TRBV12-3 or TRBV12-4 with TRBJ1-6; 9 bases agree with TRBD1. The CDR3 totals 12 residues. V lost 10 bases, J lost 9 bases, and 4 bases stayed unmatched. The CDR3 sequence: CAIGTGFSPLHF. CDR3 DNA sequence: TGTGCCATCGGGACAGGGTTTTCACCCCTCCACTTT.

This clonotype was picked up many times. J is TRBJ2-1 and V is TRBV27; 9 bases align to TRBD2. The CDR3 runs 16 residues. With 6 bases clipped from V and 9 bases from J, the junction kept 15 bases outside the gene matches. Germline V gives CDR1 MNHEY, CDR2 SMNVEV (reference sequence). The CDR3 nucleotides read TGTGCCAGCAGCCCACCCTCTAGCGGGATGGGGAGTGAGCAGTTCTTC. Its translation is CASSPPSSGMGSEQFF.

This clonotype has at least ten counts. The chain carries TRBV29-1 and TRBJ2-6, with unresolved D. Germline V CDR1 and CDR2: SQVTM, ANQGSEA. Trimming took 4 bases from V and 4 from J, leaving 8 bases between them. This CDR3 spans 13 amino acids. The CDR3 DNA reads TGCAGCGTTGTGCTGTCCGGGGCCAACGTCCTGACTTTC. Amino acid sequence: CSVVLSGANVLTF. Combining the CDR3 with reference TRBV29-1 and TRBJ2-6 gives the whole variable domain SAVISQKPSRDICQRGTSLTIQCQVDSQVTMMFWYRQQPGQSLTLIATANQGSEATYESGFVIDKFPISRPNLTFSTLTVSNMSPEDSSIYLCSVVLSGANVLTFGAGSRLTVL.

The chain couples TRBV24-1 to TRBJ2-1, with D uncertain. The ends were cut back, 8 bases at V and 6 bases at J, with 7 bases in the middle. The germline V gene has CDR1 KGHDR and CDR2 SFDVKD. CDR3 size: 11 residues. The CDR3 nucleotides read TGTGCCACCAATTATGGCAATGAGCAGTTCTTC. This gives the protein CATNYGNEQFF.

The chain has TRBV7-9 and TRBJ1-4; D not certain. Trimming took off 5 bases at V and 8 bases at J, with 21 bases between the two ends. CDR3 length: 16 amino acids. Looked up from germline, CDR1 is SEHNR and CDR2 is FQNEAQ (reference sequence). Here the CDR3 DNA reads TGTGCCAGCAGCGCCCCGGTGGACCGGGTCTTCGAAAAACTGTTTTTT. Amino acids: CASSAPVDRVFEKLFF.

This clonotype was seen repeatedly, ten times or more. The gene calls are TRBV15 and TRBJ2-7; D is undetermined. The CDR3 loop spans 19 amino acids. V was pared by 0 bases and J by 1 base, with 22 bases between. Germline V CDR1 and CDR2: LNHNV, YYDKDF (reference sequence). CDR3 nucleotides: TGTGCCACCAGCAGAGATCCACACAGAATAGGCGGAATTTCCTACGAGCAGTACTTC. Translation gives CATSRDPHRIGGISYEQYF.

This chain links TRBV27 with TRBJ1-2, with 11 positions matching TRBD1. This CDR3 has 14 residues. CDR1 and CDR2 from the germline V gene are MNHEY and SMNVEV (reference sequence). J lost 2 bases, V lost 6 bases, and 2 bases had no gene match. The chain's CDR3 is CASSWTGGNYGYTF. Here the CDR3 DNA reads TGTGCCAGCAGCTGGACAGGGGGCAACTATGGCTACACCTTC.